This T cell receptor (beta chain) was captured in a study of cytomegalovirus exposure and HLA in healthy donors. This CDR3 region has 14 residues. From germline, CDR1 is SGHTA and CDR2 FQGNSA. V shed 3 bases, J shed 8 bases, and the junction held 4 bases outside the gene matches. This PCR relied on a set of 60 Vbeta primers and 13 Jbeta primers. Produced via immunoSEQ multiplex PCR; TCRdb's table is partial and in-frame only. The sample consists of over 200,000 clones, around 76% of them appearing once. V usage is TRBV7-2 and J usage is TRBJ1-4; TRBD1 agrees at 9 bases. The sequenced sample consisted of PBMCs. This sequence was found in a woman in her thirties or forties in good health and CMV-seropositive. The CDR3 protein is CASSFAGQGEKLFF. The CDR3 nucleotides read TGTGCCAGCAGCTTTGCGGGACAGGGCGAAAAACTGTTTTTT.